Presented here are 32 T cell receptor beta chains from one specimen sequenced in a study of patients and donors after allogeneic stem cell transplantation (dated by TCRdb to the early 2020s). The library relied on RT-PCR. The sequencer was a NextSeq 550. TCRdb trimmed public reads at Q25 via fastp, called clones via MiXCR and kept in-frame beta chains. Rows matching on CDR3 protein sequence are summarized as one entry with the most common DNA and genes. In this sample the table shows about 960,000 distinct CDR3 sequences, 15% to 20% of which occur a single time. The ten largest make up around 6% of the sample. The specimen sequenced was blood, either unsorted or a sorted T cell fraction (not recorded which). Receptors originate from a human donor who was either an allogeneic HSCT recipient or a stem cell or donor lymphocyte infusion donor (not recorded which). It is not recorded whose cells these are; they may come from a transplant donor.

V is TRBV7-9 and J is TRBJ1-2; possibly TRBD1 for D (6 bases). The germline V gene encodes CDR1 SEHNR and CDR2 FQNEAQ (reference sequence). CDR3 length: 16 residues. Trimming shortened V by 5 bases and J by 3 bases, and 19 bases separated the two germline ends. The CDR3 DNA follows: TGTGCCAGCAGCCCACCAAACAGGGAAGTTTACTATGGCTACACCTTC. Translation: CASSPPNREVYYGYTF.

This clonotype was observed a few times. The V and J genes are TRBV12-3 or TRBV12-4 and TRBJ1-2, with D hard to call. Trimming cost V 3 bases and J 1 base, with 15 bases left between them. The CDR3 extends over 16 amino acids. The CDR3, as DNA: TGTGCCAGCAGTTTTGGGCCCCGGGGTGGTAACTATGGCTACACCTTC. Its translation is CASSFGPRGGNYGYTF.

V gene TRBV7-8 combines with J gene TRBJ2-3; D is undetermined. Germline CDR1 is SGHVS and CDR2 is FQNEAQ. Deletions cut 1 base from V and 6 bases from J, with 14 bases between. This CDR3 spans 15 amino acids. This CDR3 reads CASSLVGSPSDTQYF. CDR3 nucleotide sequence: TGTGCCAGCAGCTTAGTAGGCAGCCCGTCGGATACGCAGTATTTT.

The chain recombines TRBV5-1 with TRBJ2-3; D perhaps matches TRBD1 (8 bases). This CDR3 is 16 amino acids long. From germline, CDR1 is SGHRS and CDR2 YFSETQ. The ends were cut back, 1 base at V and 1 base at J, with 13 bases in the middle. The CDR3 sequence is CASSLNRGGGTDTQYF. The CDR3 DNA follows: TGCGCCAGCAGCTTGAACAGGGGGGGAGGCACAGATACGCAGTATTTT. Variable domain in full (rest from reference TRBV5-1 and TRBJ2-3): KAGVTQTPRYLIKTRGQQVTLSCSPISGHRSVSWYQQTPGQGLQFLFEYFSETQRNKGNFPGRFSGRQFSNSRSEMNVSTLELGDSALYLCASSLNRGGGTDTQYFGPGTRLTVL.

The J gene is TRBJ1-5, the V gene TRBV6-5; D perhaps matches TRBD1 (5 bases). CDR1 and CDR2 (germline): MNHEY, SVGAGI. The CDR3 extends over 18 amino acids. Deletions cut 2 bases from V and 1 base from J, with 18 bases between. The CDR3 here is CASSYGQGGGSSNQPQHF. Written as DNA, the CDR3 is TGTGCCAGCAGTTACGGCCAGGGCGGTGGATCGAGCAATCAGCCCCAGCATTTT.

This clonotype was counted only a few times. This chain joins TRBV3-1 and TRBJ1-1; no clear D. V dropped 3 bases and J dropped 4 bases, with 6 bases sitting between them. There are 12 residues in the CDR3. Germline V CDR1 and CDR2: LGHDT, YNNKEL (reference sequence). CDR3 protein: CASSHGVTEAFF. The CDR3 region has the DNA TGTGCCAGCAGCCATGGAGTCACTGAAGCTTTCTTT.

This clonotype showed up just a few times. This chain connects TRBV10-3 to TRBJ2-7; D not certain. The CDR3 contains 15 residues. The germline V gene has CDR1 ENHRY and CDR2 SYGVKD. Deletions cut 0 bases from V and 2 bases from J, with 11 bases between. The CDR3 DNA follows: TGTGCCATCAGTGAGTCGGAAAGTCTGCCCTACGAGCAGTACTTC. Residues: CAISESESLPYEQYF.

This chain uses TRBV15 with TRBJ1-4; 8 bases agree with TRBD1. This CDR3 contains 16 residues. The germline V gene encodes CDR1 LNHNV and CDR2 YYDKDF (reference sequence). The V segment lost 3 bases and the J segment 7 bases; nucleotides outside the gene matches: 10. The CDR3 spells CATSRGNDRGGEKLFF. Here the CDR3 DNA reads TGTGCCACCAGCAGGGGTAATGACAGGGGTGGTGAAAAACTGTTTTTT.

In its sample, this clonotype was seen a few times. The chain employs TRBV3-1 and TRBJ2-7; TRBD1 or TRBD2 may be the D gene (5 bases each). V lost 4 bases, J lost 2 bases, and 15 bases lay in between. CDR1 is LGHDT and CDR2 is YNNKEL in the germline V gene (reference sequence). This CDR3 is built from 15 residues. For the CDR3, the DNA is TGTGCCAGCAGCCTTGTAGTCCGGGGCGCCTACGAGCAGTACTTC. Encoded protein: CASSLVVRGAYEQYF.

The rearrangement links TRBV24-1 to TRBJ2-7, with D perhaps TRBD1 or TRBD2 (5 bases each). V shed 4 bases and J shed 3 bases, with 15 bases lying between them. Germline CDR1 KGHDR, CDR2 SFDVKD. The CDR3 has 15 amino acids. CDR3 coding DNA: TGTGCCACCAGTGACAGGGACGGATCCTTCTACGAGCAGTACTTC. This encodes CATSDRDGSFYEQYF.

This clonotype was seen ten or more times. This sequence joins TRBV12-3 or TRBV12-4 and TRBJ2-3; 13 positions match TRBD2. J lost 4 bases, V lost 6 bases, and 4 bases had no gene match. This CDR3 spans 15 amino acids. CDR3 bases: TGTGCCAGCAGCCGGACTAGCGGGGGCGCAGATACGCAGTATTTT. Translated, it gives CASSRTSGGADTQYF.

The sample holds many counts of this clonotype. The chain employs TRBV11-2 and TRBJ2-4; D gene unclear. The V end was cut by 3 bases, the J end by 7 bases, with 10 bases between. The length of the CDR3 is 13 residues. Per germline, CDR1 SGHAT and CDR2 FQNNGV. The CDR3 is CASSLVTDNIQYF. As DNA, the CDR3 is TGTGCCAGCAGCTTGGTGACGGATAACATTCAGTACTTC. Supplemented by reference TRBV11-2 and TRBJ2-4, the full variable domain reads EAGVAQSPRYKIIEKRQSVAFWCNPISGHATLYWYQQILGQGPKLLIQFQNNGVVDDSQLPKDRFSAERLKGVDSTLKIQPAKLEDSAVYLCASSLVTDNIQYFGAGTRLSVL.

This chain joins TRBV15 and TRBJ1-1; unclear D gene. The CDR3 consists of 18 residues. V was clipped by 0 bases and J by 9 bases, with 26 bases between them. CDR1 and CDR2 from the germline V gene are LNHNV and YYDKDF (reference sequence). The CDR3 DNA is TGTGCCACCAGCAGAGATAGCCAACAGCGCGGCAGAATACCTAAAGCTTTCTTT. As protein: CATSRDSQQRGRIPKAFF.

In this sample, this clonotype turned up a few times. This sequence joins TRBV6-4 and TRBJ1-2; D call uncertain. The CDR3 is made up of 11 amino acids. Trimming took off 7 bases at V and 7 bases at J, with 10 bases between the two ends. CDR1 MRHNA and CDR2 SNTAGT come from the germline V gene. The CDR3 bases are TGTGCCAGCACCGTCTTCTTTGGCTACACCTTC. This codes for CASTVFFGYTF.

This clonotype was observed a handful of times. The V and J genes are TRBV6-1 and TRBJ2-7; possible D gene TRBD2, 5 bases. V was shortened by 6 bases and J by 1 base, with 13 bases between the two germline ends. The length of the CDR3 is 14 residues. Germline V gives CDR1 MNHNS, CDR2 SASEGT. The CDR3, as DNA: TGTGCCAGCAGGAAGGTAGCGCCGTCCTACGAGCAGTACTTC. Encoded protein: CASRKVAPSYEQYF.

This clonotype turned up a few times. J is TRBJ2-1 and V is TRBV15; TRBD2 aligns across 8 bases. Germline CDR1 and CDR2: LNHNV and YYDKDF (reference sequence). J gave up 4 bases and V 0 bases, and 5 bases lay outside the gene matches. The CDR3 length is 16 residues. The CDR3 loop is CATSRDGLAGYNEQFF. The CDR3 coding sequence is TGTGCCACCAGCAGAGATGGGCTAGCGGGTTACAATGAGCAGTTCTTC. The full variable domain, completed using reference TRBV15 and TRBJ2-1, is DAMVIQNPRYQVTQFGKPVTLSCSQTLNHNVMYWYQQKSSQAPKLLFHYYDKDFNNEADTPDNFQSRRPNTSFCFLDIRSPGLGDTAMYLCATSRDGLAGYNEQFFGPGTRLTVL.

V and J are TRBV29-1 and TRBJ2-5; D call uncertain. The CDR3 loop spans 12 amino acids. Trimming removed 6 bases from V and 1 base from J, with 9 bases in between. The germline V gene encodes CDR1 SQVTM and CDR2 ANQGSEA. CDR3 bases: TGCAGCGTCCTGCGGCTCCAAGAGACCCAGTACTTC. It encodes CSVLRLQETQYF.

This clonotype was observed a few times. The genes are TRBV24-1 and TRBJ1-5; 9 nucleotides align to TRBD1. The junction had 2 bases not matched to a gene; V was cut back by 7 bases and J by 5 bases. Looked up from germline, CDR1 is KGHDR and CDR2 is SFDVKD. This CDR3 comprises 13 residues. The CDR3: CATSDRGYQPQHF. For the CDR3, the DNA is TGTGCCACCAGCGACAGGGGGTATCAGCCCCAGCATTTT.

V gene TRBV7-8 combines with J gene TRBJ2-5; TRBD2 matches 10 bases. V was pared by 7 bases and J by 5 bases, with 10 bases of the junction left unmatched. The CDR3 extends over 15 amino acids. Germline V lookup: CDR1 SGHVS, CDR2 FQNEAQ. CDR3 sequence: CASIPTGLAWETQYF. CDR3 bases: TGTGCCAGCATCCCTACGGGACTAGCGTGGGAGACCCAGTACTTC. Looking up the rest from reference TRBV7-8 and TRBJ2-5 gives the full variable domain: GAGVSQSPRYKVAKRGQDVALRCDPISGHVSLFWYQQALGQGPEFLTYFQNEAQLDKSGLPSDRFFAERPEGSVSTLKIQRTQQEDSAVYLCASIPTGLAWETQYFGPGTRLLVL.

This clonotype was picked up a small number of times. The J gene is TRBJ2-3, the V gene TRBV15; 7 positions match TRBD2. Germline-derived CDR1 and CDR2 are LNHNV and YYDKDF (reference sequence). V lost 2 bases and J lost 3; bases outside the gene matches: 5. CDR3 length: 15 amino acids. CDR3 nucleotides: TGTGCCACCAGCAGATTCGCGGGGGATACAGATACGCAGTATTTT. Its translation: CATSRFAGDTDTQYF.

The sample holds many counts of this clonotype. V gene TRBV14 combines with J gene TRBJ2-3; TRBD2 is a possible D gene (6 bases). This CDR3 has 14 residues. Germline V CDR1 and CDR2: SGHDN, FVKESK. The ends were cut back, 2 bases at V and 5 bases at J, with 11 bases in the middle. CDR3 DNA sequence: TGTGCCAGCAGCCAACTGGGAGGTCGAGATACGCAGTATTTT. Residues: CASSQLGGRDTQYF.

This clonotype was seen ten or more times. The J gene is TRBJ1-2, the V gene TRBV12-3 or TRBV12-4; D gene unclear. CDR3 size: 12 residues. The V end lost 7 bases, the J end lost 3 bases, and 9 bases lay between the germline ends. The CDR3 sequence is CASTGSYYGYTF. The CDR3 nucleotides are TGTGCCAGCACGGGGTCTTACTATGGCTACACCTTC.

V and J are TRBV12-3 or TRBV12-4 and TRBJ1-6, with TRBD1 matching 8 bases. The V and J ends lost 3 bases and 8 bases, in that order; junction bases with no gene match: 3. The length of the CDR3 is 14 residues. The CDR3 protein is CASSFSDRDSPLHF. The CDR3 coding sequence is TGTGCCAGCAGTTTTTCGGACAGGGATTCACCCCTCCACTTT.

The chain links TRBV30 to TRBJ2-3, with D unresolved. Per the germline V gene, CDR1 is GTSNPN and CDR2 is SVGIG (reference sequence). The V end was cut by 0 bases, the J end by 1 base, with 17 bases between. The CDR3 contains 17 residues. The CDR3 here is CAWSVGRSEYRTDTQYF. The CDR3 coding sequence is TGTGCCTGGAGTGTAGGGCGCTCGGAATACCGCACAGATACGCAGTATTTT.

This clonotype was counted between two and nine times. The chain couples TRBV12-3 or TRBV12-4 to TRBJ1-2; the D is unclear. The CDR3 totals 13 residues. The germline V and J ends were trimmed by 3 bases and 4 bases, with 9 bases remaining between them. The CDR3 spells CASSLSTPYGYTF. CDR3 nucleotide sequence: TGTGCCAGCAGTTTGTCTACCCCCTATGGCTACACCTTC.

The J gene is TRBJ2-2, the V gene TRBV5-6, with 8 bases aligning to TRBD2. V gave up 4 bases and J gave up 6 bases; unmatched junction bases: 11. The germline V gene has CDR1 SGHDT and CDR2 YYEEEE. The CDR3 loop spans 16 amino acids. The CDR3 region has the DNA TGTGCCAGCAGCCCGCTCGGACTTAGCGGGGCCGGGGAGCTGTTTTTT. Translating gives CASSPLGLSGAGELFF.

The chain uses TRBV20-1 and TRBJ1-2; D might be TRBD1 (6 bases). Germline V CDR1 and CDR2: DFQATT, SNEGSKA (reference sequence). The CDR3 extends over 17 amino acids. Trimming left V 0 bases short and J 3 bases short, with 20 bases between. The CDR3 nucleotides read TGCAGTGCTAGAGAACCACCGGGGACAACGAAGTACTATGGCTACACCTTC. It is translated as CSAREPPGTTKYYGYTF.

This clonotype was seen only a few times. The chain combines TRBV9 with TRBJ1-3; D may be TRBD1 (5 bases). The V end was cut by 4 bases, the J end by 4 bases, with 15 bases between. Germline V gene data show CDR1 as SGDLS and CDR2 as YYNGEE. The CDR3 consists of 15 residues. This chain's CDR3 is CASSSLSDIGNTIYF. As DNA, the CDR3 is TGTGCCAGCAGCTCACTGTCGGACATCGGAAACACCATATATTTT.

CDR3 region: CASSLRGPEKLFF. The CDR3 nucleotides are TGCGCCAGCAGCTTGCGGGGCCCCGAAAAACTGTTTTTT. The V and J genes are TRBV5-1 and TRBJ1-4, with D possibly being TRBD1 (5 bases). Germline V gene data show CDR1 as SGHRS and CDR2 as YFSETQ. V was trimmed by 1 base and J by 8 bases, leaving 9 bases between them. CDR3 size: 13 residues.

The gene calls are TRBV2 and TRBJ2-1, with a tentative D call TRBD2 (5 bases). From germline, CDR1 is SNHLY and CDR2 FYNNEI. The CDR3 length is 15 residues. V dropped 3 bases and J dropped 6 bases, with 15 bases sitting between them. CDR3 region: CASSEAEAPSNEQFF. CDR3 bases: TGTGCCAGCAGTGAGGCGGAGGCACCCAGCAATGAGCAGTTCTTC.

The chain links TRBV5-1 to TRBJ2-1; D is ambiguous. This CDR3 is 16 amino acids long. Trimming removed 4 bases from V and 10 bases from J, with 24 bases in between. Germline-derived CDR1 and CDR2 are SGHRS and YFSETQ. The CDR3 DNA reads TGCGCCAGCAGCCCCGAGACTCTCATACAGCCGCAAGAGCAGTTCTTC. It yields the protein CASSPETLIQPQEQFF.

This clonotype was observed a few times. The CDR3, as DNA: TGCAGCGTTGAAAGAGACGGGGGCTACACCTTC. Translated: CSVERDGGYTF. The J gene is TRBJ1-2, the V gene TRBV29-1; D is uncertain. CDR3 length: 11 amino acids. From germline, CDR1 is SQVTM and CDR2 ANQGSEA. V shed 2 bases and J shed 8 bases, with 9 bases lying between them.